Sequencing of this T cell receptor beta chain was carried out in a study of regulatory T cells in long-lasting Graves disease. This clonotype was observed at least ten times. What it recognizes is unknown. iRepertoire HTBI primers and Arm-PCR of CDR3 regions built TCR beta libraries. From the multiplex PCR reads, TCRdb called clonotypes with MiXCR, one entry per CDR3 protein. Among over 650,000 distinct CDR3 sequences, about 32% were seen once, and the ten largest hold around 42%. Overall study findings and caveats: TCR diversity was lower in persistent than newly diagnosed Graves' disease. Persistent patients shared more public clonotypes (about 2,700) than new patients (approximately 970).

Noted time point: persistent/refractory GD, antithyroid drugs over 5 years with positive TRAb. From PBMCs, RNA was extracted and then used to make the TCR library. The source of the patients was an endocrinology department in Xi'an, China. Nine milliliters of peripheral blood were taken and placed in EDTA tubes. The CDR3 covers 11 residues. V was pared by 6 bases and J by 4 bases, with 6 bases between. The germline CDR1 and CDR2 sequences are LGHDT and YNNKEL (reference sequence). The sample consisted of peripheral blood mononuclear cells (PBMCs), taken when the disease was refractory, from a patient treated with antithyroid drugs. J is TRBJ1-2 and V is TRBV3-1; no firm D call. The sequence was obtained from a female donor with Graves disease. The CDR3 here is CASSDLYGYTF. The CDR3 region has the DNA TGTGCCAGCAGTGACCTCTATGGCTACACCTTC.